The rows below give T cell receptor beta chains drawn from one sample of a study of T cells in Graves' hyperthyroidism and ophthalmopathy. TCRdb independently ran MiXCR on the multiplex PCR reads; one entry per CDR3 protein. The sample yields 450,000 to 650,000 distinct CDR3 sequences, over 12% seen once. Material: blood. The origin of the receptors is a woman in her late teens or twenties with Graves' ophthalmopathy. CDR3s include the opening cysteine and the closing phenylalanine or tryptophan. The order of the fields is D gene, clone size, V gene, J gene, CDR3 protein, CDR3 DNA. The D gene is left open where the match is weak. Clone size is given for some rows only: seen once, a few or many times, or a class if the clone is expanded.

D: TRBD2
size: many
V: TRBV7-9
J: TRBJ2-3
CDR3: CASSLTSGYTDTQYF
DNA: TGTGCCAGCAGCTTAACTAGCGGCTACACAGATACGCAGTATTTT

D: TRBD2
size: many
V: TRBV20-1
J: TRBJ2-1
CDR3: CSASRTSGSGNEQFF
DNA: TGCAGTGCTTCAAGGACTAGCGGGAGTGGCAATGAGCAGTTCTTC

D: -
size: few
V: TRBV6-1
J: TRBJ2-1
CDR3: CASSRGRYNEQFF
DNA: TGTGCCAGCAGTCGAGGTCGGTACAATGAGCAGTTCTTC

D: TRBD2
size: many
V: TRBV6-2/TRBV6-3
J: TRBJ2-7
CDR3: CASSYLLAGTSYEQYF
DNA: TGTGCCAGCAGCTACCTTCTAGCGGGAACTTCCTACGAGCAGTACTTC

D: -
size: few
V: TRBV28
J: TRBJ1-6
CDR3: CASSFLLPLHF
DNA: TGTGCCAGCAGTTTCCTCTTACCCCTCCACTTT

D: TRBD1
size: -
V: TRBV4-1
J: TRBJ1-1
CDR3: CASSQGPRKMDRENTEAFF
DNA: TGCGCCAGCAGCCAAGGCCCCCGCAAGATGGACAGGGAGAACACTGAAGCTTTCTTT

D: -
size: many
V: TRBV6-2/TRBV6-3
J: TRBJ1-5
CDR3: CASSYRKEGPQHF
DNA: TGTGCCAGCAGTTACCGTAAGGAAGGGCCCCAGCATTTT

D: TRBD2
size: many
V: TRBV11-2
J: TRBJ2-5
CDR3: CASSFNPIRLAPQETQYF
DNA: TGTGCCAGCAGCTTCAACCCAATCCGACTAGCGCCCCAAGAGACCCAGTACTTC

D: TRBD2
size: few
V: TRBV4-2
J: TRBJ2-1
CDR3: CASSQDYGLALWRSDEQFF
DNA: TGTGCCAGCAGCCAAGATTATGGACTAGCTCTTTGGCGGAGCGATGAGCAGTTCTTC

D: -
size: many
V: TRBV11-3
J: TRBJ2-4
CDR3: CASSLAGAKNIQYF
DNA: TGTGCCAGCAGCTTAGCGGGAGCCAAAAACATTCAGTACTTC

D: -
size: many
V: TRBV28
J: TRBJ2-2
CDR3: CASSTQRQNTGELFF
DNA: TGTGCCAGCAGCACACAAAGACAGAACACCGGGGAGCTGTTTTTT

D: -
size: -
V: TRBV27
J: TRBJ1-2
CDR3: CASSHRGSYGYTF
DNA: TGTGCCAGCAGTCATAGGGGTTCCTATGGCTACACCTTC

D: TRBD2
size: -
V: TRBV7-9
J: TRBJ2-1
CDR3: CASSSASGRGEQFF
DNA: TGTGCCAGCAGCTCCGCTAGCGGGAGAGGTGAGCAGTTCTTC

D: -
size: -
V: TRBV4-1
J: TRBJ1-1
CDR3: CASSHGKNTEAFF
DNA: TGCGCCAGCAGCCATGGGAAAAACACTGAAGCTTTCTTT

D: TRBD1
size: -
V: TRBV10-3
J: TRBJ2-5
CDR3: CATRDRGRRETQYF
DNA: TGTGCCACCCGAGACAGGGGGCGACGAGAGACCCAGTACTTC

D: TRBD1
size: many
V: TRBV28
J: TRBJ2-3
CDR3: CASSPATGGAADTQYF
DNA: TGTGCCAGCAGTCCCGCGACAGGGGGCGCCGCAGATACGCAGTATTTT